This T cell receptor (beta chain) was retrieved from a study of beta chain features in type 1 diabetes. Investigators reverse transcribed all isolated RNA, so they sequenced expressed TCRB transcripts. Produced via immunoSEQ multiplex PCR; TCRdb's table is partial and in-frame only. The data show 250,000 to 300,000 clones, around 22% seen once. Study-level findings and limits: Overrepresentation of cells with high TCR expression could result from cDNA sequencing. Significant though moderate, a shortening of TCRB CDR3s appeared in all four CD4+ subsets of Type 1 diabetes patients.

This CDR3 has 14 amino acids. V shed 6 bases and J shed 5 bases, with 19 bases lying between them. Germline-derived CDR1 and CDR2 are GTSNPN and SVGIG (reference sequence). Concerning this clone: Its antigen is currently unknown.

The origin of this receptor is a woman aged 25-40 years with type 1 diabetes. J is TRBJ1-1 and V is TRBV30; D is ambiguous. The specimen was naive CD4+ T cells from blood. Here the CDR3 reads CACPPDIDGTEAFF. CDR3 DNA sequence: TGTGCCTGCCCCCCAGACATAGATGGAACTGAAGCTTTCTTT.